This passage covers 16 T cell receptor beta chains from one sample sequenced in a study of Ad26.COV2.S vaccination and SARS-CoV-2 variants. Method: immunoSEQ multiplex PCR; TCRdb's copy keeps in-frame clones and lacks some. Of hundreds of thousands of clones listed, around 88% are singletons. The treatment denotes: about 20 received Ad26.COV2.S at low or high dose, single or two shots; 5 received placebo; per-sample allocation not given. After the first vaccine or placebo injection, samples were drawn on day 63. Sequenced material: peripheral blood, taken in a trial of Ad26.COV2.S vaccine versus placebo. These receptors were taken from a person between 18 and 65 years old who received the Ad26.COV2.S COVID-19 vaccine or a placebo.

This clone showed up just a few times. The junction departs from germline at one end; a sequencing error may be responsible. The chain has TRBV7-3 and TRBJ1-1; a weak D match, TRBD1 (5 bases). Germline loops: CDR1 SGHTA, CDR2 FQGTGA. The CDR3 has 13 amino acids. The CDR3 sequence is CASSSFAGTAAFF. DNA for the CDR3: TGTGCCAGCAGCTCTTTTGCCGGGACTGCAGCTTTCTTT.

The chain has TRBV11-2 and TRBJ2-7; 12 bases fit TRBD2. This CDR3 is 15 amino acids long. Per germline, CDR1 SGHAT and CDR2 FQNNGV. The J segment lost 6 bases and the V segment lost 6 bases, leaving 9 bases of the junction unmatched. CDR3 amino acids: CASRARTSGTREQYF. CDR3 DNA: TGTGCCAGCAGGGCCAGGACTAGCGGGACACGCGAGCAGTACTTC.

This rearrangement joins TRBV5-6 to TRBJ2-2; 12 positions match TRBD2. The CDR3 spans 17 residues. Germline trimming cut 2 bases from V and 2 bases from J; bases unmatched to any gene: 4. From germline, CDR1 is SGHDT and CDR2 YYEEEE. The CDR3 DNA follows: TGTGCCAGCAGCTTCGGACTAGCGGGACTCAACACCGGGGAGCTGTTTTTT. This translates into CASSFGLAGLNTGELFF. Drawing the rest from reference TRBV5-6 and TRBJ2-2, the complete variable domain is DAGVTQSPTHLIKTRGQQVTLRCSPKSGHDTVSWYQQALGQGPQFIFQYYEEEERQRGNFPDRFSGHQFPNYSSELNVNALLLGDSALYLCASSFGLAGLNTGELFFGEGSRLTVL.

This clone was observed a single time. CDR3 sequence: CASSFDGVLPGELFF. The CDR3 DNA follows: TGCGCCAGCAGCTTCGACGGGGTCCTCCCCGGGGAGCTGTTTTTT. This sequence joins TRBV5-1 and TRBJ2-2, with TRBD2 as a possible D gene (5 bases). V lost 2 bases to trimming and J lost 6 bases, with 14 bases between them. Germline V gene data show CDR1 as SGHRS and CDR2 as YFSETQ. The CDR3 spans 15 residues. Based on the CDR3 plus reference TRBV5-1 and TRBJ2-2, the full variable domain is KAGVTQTPRYLIKTRGQQVTLSCSPISGHRSVSWYQQTPGQGLQFLFEYFSETQRNKGNFPGRFSGRQFSNSRSEMNVSTLELGDSALYLCASSFDGVLPGELFFGEGSRLTVL.

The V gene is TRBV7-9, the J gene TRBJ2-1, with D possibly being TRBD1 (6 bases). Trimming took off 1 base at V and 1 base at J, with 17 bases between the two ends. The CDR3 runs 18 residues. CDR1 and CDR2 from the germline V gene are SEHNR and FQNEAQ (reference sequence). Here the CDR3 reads CASSLVTNRDFSYNEQFF. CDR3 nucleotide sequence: TGTGCCAGCAGCTTAGTCACCAACAGGGATTTTTCCTACAATGAGCAGTTCTTC.

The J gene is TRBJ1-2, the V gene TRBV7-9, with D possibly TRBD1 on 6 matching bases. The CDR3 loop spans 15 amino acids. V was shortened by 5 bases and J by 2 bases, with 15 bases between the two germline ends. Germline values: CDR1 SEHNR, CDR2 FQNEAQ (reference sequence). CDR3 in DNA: TGTGCCAGCAGCATGCCGGGACAAGGAAACTATGGCTACACCTTC. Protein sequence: CASSMPGQGNYGYTF.

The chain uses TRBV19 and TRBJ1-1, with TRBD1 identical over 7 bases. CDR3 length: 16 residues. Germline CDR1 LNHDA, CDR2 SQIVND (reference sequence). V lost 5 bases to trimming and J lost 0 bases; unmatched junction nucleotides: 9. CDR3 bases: TGTGCCAGTAGTCTCCGACAGGGCGAAATGAACACTGAAGCTTTCTTT. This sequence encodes CASSLRQGEMNTEAFF.

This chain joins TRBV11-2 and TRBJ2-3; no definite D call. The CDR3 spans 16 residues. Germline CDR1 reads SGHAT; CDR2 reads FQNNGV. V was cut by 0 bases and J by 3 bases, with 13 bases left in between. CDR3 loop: CASSLEDRVRTDTQYF. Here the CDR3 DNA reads TGTGCCAGCAGCTTAGAGGATAGGGTGCGGACAGATACGCAGTATTTT.

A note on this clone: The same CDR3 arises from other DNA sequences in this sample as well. The CDR3 spells CASSLDRGQGYTF. CDR3 bases: TGTGCCAGCAGCTTGGACAGGGGGCAAGGCTACACCTTC. V usage is TRBV5-4 and J usage is TRBJ1-2; 9 bases line up with TRBD1. J gave up 8 bases and V 0 bases, and 2 bases lay outside the gene matches. The germline V gene has CDR1 SGHNT and CDR2 YYREEE (reference sequence). This CDR3 is 13 amino acids long.

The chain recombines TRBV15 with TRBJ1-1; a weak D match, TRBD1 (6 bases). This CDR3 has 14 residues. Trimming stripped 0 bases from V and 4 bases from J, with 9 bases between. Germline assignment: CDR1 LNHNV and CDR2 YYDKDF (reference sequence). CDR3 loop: CATSRDTDSTEAFF. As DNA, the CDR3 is TGTGCCACCAGCAGAGACACGGACAGCACTGAAGCTTTCTTT.

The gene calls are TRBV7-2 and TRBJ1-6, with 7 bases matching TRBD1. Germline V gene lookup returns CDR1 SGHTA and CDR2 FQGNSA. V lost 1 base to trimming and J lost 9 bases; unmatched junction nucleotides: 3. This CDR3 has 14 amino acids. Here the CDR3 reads CASSLDRGGSPLHF. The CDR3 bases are TGTGCCAGCAGCTTAGACAGGGGTGGTTCACCCCTCCACTTT. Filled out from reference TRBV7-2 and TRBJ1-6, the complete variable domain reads GAGVSQSPSNKVTEKGKDVELRCDPISGHTALYWYRQSLGQGLEFLIYFQGNSAPDKSGLPSDRFSAERTGGSVSTLTIQRTQQEDSAVYLCASSLDRGGSPLHFGNGTRLTVT.

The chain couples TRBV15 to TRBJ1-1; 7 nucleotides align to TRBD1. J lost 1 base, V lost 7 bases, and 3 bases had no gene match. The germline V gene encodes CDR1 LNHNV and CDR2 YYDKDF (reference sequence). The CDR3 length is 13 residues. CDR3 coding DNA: TGTGCCACCACCAGGACAGGGAACACTGAAGCTTTCTTT. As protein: CATTRTGNTEAFF.

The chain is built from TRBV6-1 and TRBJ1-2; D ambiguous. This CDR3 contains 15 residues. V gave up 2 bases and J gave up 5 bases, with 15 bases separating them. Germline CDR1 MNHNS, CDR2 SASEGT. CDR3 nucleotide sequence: TGTGCCAGCAGTGAAAGGAAGGCAGGACGATATGGCTACACCTTC. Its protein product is CASSERKAGRYGYTF.

The CDR3 DNA sequence: TGTGCCAGCAGCTTGGGCCAGAGCTCCTACGAGCAGTACTTC. Amino acid sequence: CASSLGQSSYEQYF. This chain uses TRBV5-6 with TRBJ2-7; the D is unclear. The V end was cut by 0 bases, the J end by 0 bases, with 7 bases between. This CDR3 comprises 14 residues. Germline-derived CDR1 and CDR2 are SGHDT and YYEEEE.

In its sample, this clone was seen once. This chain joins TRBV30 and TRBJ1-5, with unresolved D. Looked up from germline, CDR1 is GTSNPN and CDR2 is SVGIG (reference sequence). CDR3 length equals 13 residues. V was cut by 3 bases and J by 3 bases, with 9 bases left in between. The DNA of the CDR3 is TGTGCCTGGAGAGGAGGGTCCAATCAGCCCCAGCATTTT. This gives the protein CAWRGGSNQPQHF.

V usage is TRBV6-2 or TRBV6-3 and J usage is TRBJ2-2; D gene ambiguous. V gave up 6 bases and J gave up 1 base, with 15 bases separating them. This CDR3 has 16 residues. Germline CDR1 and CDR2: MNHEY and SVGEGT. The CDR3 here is CASSPLLVRNTGELFF. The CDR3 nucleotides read TGTGCCAGCAGCCCGCTTCTGGTCAGGAACACCGGGGAGCTGTTTTTT.